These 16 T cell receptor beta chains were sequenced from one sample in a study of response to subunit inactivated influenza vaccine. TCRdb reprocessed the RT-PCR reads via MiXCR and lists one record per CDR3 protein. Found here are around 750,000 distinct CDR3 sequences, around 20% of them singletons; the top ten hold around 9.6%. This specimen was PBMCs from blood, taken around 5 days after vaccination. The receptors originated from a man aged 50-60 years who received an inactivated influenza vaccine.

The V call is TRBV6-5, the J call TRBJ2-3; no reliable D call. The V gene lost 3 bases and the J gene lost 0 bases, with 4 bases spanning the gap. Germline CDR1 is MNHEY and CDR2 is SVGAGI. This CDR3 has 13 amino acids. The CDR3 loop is CASSYDSTDTQYF. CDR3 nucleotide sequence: TGTGCCAGCAGTTATGATAGCACAGATACGCAGTATTTT.

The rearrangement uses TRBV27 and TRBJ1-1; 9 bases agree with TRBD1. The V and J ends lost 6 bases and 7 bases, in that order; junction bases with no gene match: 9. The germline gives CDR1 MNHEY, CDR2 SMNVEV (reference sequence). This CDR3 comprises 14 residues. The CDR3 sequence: CASRINRGLGEAFF. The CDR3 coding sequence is TGTGCCAGCAGAATCAACAGGGGGCTAGGTGAAGCTTTCTTT.

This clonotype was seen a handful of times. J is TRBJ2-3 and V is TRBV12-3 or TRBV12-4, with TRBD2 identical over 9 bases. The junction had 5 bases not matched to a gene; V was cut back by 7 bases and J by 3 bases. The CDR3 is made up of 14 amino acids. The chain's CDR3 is CASTASGRTDTQYF. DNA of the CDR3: TGTGCCAGCACTGCGAGCGGGAGGACAGATACGCAGTATTTT.

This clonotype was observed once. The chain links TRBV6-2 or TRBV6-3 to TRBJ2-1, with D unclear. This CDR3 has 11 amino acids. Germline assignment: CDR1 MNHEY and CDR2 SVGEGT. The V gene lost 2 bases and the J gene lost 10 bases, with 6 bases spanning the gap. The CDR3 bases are TGTGCCAGCAGTTACCCTCGGGAGCAGTTCTTC. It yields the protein CASSYPREQFF.

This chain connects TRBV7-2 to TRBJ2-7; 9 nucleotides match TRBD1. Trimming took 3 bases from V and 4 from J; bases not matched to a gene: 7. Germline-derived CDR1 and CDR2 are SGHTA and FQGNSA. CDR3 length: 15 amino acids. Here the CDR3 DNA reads TGTGCCAGCAGCTTTCTCACACAGGGGGCTTACGAGCAGTACTTC. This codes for CASSFLTQGAYEQYF.

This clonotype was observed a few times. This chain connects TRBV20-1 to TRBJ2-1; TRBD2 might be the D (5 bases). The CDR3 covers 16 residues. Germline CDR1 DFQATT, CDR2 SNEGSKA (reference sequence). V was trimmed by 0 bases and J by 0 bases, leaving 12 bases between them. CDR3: CSARDFLTSSYNEQFF. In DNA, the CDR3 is TGCAGTGCTAGAGATTTCTTAACTAGCTCCTACAATGAGCAGTTCTTC.

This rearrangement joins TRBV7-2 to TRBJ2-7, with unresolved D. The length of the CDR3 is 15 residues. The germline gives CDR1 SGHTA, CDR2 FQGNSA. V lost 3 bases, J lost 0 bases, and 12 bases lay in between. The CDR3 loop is CASSFGARSSYEQYF. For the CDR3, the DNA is TGTGCCAGCAGCTTCGGAGCCAGGAGCTCCTACGAGCAGTACTTC.

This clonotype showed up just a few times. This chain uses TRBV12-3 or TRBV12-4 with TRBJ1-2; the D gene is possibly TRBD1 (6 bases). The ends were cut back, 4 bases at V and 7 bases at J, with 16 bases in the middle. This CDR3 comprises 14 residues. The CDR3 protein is CASSYATGIGGYTF. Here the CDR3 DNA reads TGTGCCAGCAGTTATGCAACAGGGATCGGTGGCTACACCTTC.

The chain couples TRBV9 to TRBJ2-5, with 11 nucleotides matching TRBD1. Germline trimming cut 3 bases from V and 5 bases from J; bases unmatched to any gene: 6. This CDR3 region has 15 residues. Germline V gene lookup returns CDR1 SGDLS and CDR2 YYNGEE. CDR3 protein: CASSGRDRGVETQYF. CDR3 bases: TGTGCCAGCAGCGGCCGGGACAGGGGGGTCGAGACCCAGTACTTC.

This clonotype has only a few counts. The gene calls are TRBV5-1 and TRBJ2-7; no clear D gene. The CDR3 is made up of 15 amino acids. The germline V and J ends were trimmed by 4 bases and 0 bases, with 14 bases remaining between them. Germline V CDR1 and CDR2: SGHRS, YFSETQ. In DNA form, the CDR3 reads TGCGCCAGCAGCCCGCTAGGTTTGGCCTCCTACGAGCAGTACTTC. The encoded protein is CASSPLGLASYEQYF.

Here the CDR3 DNA reads TGTGCCAGCTCACCTGAAGCGGGACAAGAGACCCAGTACTTC. It is translated as CASSPEAGQETQYF. The chain carries TRBV18 and TRBJ2-5, with 7 bases that match TRBD2. The germline V gene encodes CDR1 KGHSH and CDR2 LQKENI. CDR3 length: 14 residues. J lost 2 bases, V lost 3 bases, and 3 bases had no gene match.

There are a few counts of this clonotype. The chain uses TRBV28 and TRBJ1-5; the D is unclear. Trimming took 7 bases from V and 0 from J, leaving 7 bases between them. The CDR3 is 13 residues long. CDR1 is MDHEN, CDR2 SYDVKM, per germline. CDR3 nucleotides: TGTGCCAGCACGGAGTATAGCAATCAGCCCCAGCATTTT. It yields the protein CASTEYSNQPQHF.

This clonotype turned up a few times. The CDR3: CASSLVAGGPQETQYF. DNA for the CDR3: TGCGCCAGCAGCTTGGTAGCGGGAGGCCCCCAAGAGACCCAGTACTTC. This chain connects TRBV5-1 to TRBJ2-5; 10 nucleotides align to TRBD2. The junction had 3 bases not matched to a gene; V was cut back by 0 bases and J by 1 base. The CDR3 extends over 16 amino acids. Germline V gene sequence: CDR1 SGHRS, CDR2 YFSETQ.

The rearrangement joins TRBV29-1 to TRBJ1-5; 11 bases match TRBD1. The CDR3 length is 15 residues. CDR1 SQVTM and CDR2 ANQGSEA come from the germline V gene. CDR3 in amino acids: CSFGSRDRGEGPQHF. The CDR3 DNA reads TGCAGTTTCGGGTCCCGGGACAGGGGGGAAGGGCCCCAGCATTTT.

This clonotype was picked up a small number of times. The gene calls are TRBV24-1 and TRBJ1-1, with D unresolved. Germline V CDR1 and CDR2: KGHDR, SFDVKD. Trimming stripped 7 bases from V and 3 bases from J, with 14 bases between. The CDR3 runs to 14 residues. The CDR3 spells CATRSSTGDTEAFF. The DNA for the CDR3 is TGTGCCACCAGGTCCTCGACCGGGGACACTGAAGCTTTCTTT.

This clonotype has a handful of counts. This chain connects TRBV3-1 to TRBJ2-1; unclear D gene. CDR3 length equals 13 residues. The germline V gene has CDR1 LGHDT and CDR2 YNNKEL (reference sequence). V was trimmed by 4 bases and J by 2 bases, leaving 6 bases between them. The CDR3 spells CASSPAAYNEQFF. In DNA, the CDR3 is TGTGCCAGCAGCCCTGCGGCCTACAATGAGCAGTTCTTC.